This T cell receptor (beta chain) derives from a study of CD8 T cells in ankylosing spondylitis. This clonotype has just a few counts. Its antigen is currently unknown. Study-wide findings and caveats: Roughly eight highly homologous variants formed a TCR beta motif that appeared characteristic of ankylosing spondylitis blood. Some of the motif variants had earlier been found in reactive arthritis patients' fluid and blood.

TCRdb fed the 5' RACE reads into MiXCR, producing one record per CDR3 protein. This table holds approximately 210,000 distinct CDR3 sequences, more than 10% found once. CDR1 and CDR2 from the germline V gene are SGDLS and YYNGEE. The CDR3 sequence is 15 residues long. V dropped 3 bases and J dropped 4 bases, with 14 bases sitting between them. V is TRBV9 and J is TRBJ2-1, with D possibly being TRBD1 or TRBD2 (5 bases each). Sample: blood, either unsorted or a sorted T cell fraction (not recorded which). This TCR derives from a male donor with ankylosing spondylitis or in good health (not recorded which). CDR3 in amino acids: CASSGGWGVYNEQFF. In nucleotides, the CDR3 is TGTGCCAGCAGCGGGGGGTGGGGTGTTTACAATGAGCAGTTCTTC.